Listed here are 32 T cell receptor beta chains from one sample, sequenced in a study of T-cell memory formation after mild COVID-19. MiXCR was run by TCRdb on the 5' RACE reads, yielding one entry per CDR3 protein. The repertoire holds around 400,000 distinct CDR3 sequences, with less than 25% as singletons. The specimen sequenced was PBMCs or a T cell subset sorted from them (not recorded which). Receptor source: an adult woman who had mild COVID-19 (a few samples of this study predate the infection). Cell type and time point are not known.

The chain couples TRBV24-1 to TRBJ1-5; 8 bases line up with TRBD1. Germline assignment: CDR1 KGHDR and CDR2 SFDVKD. CDR3 length equals 13 residues. Trimming removed 12 bases from V and 3 bases from J; junction bases left unmatched: 6. The CDR3 region is CAAGTGHNQPQHF. The CDR3 bases are TGTGCCGCCGGGACAGGCCACAATCAGCCCCAGCATTTT.

The gene calls are TRBV30 and TRBJ2-1; a possible D gene is TRBD1 (5 bases). V was pared by 4 bases and J by 0 bases, with 13 bases between. In germline, CDR1 is GTSNPN, CDR2 SVGIG (reference sequence). The CDR3 is 15 amino acids. CDR3 sequence (DNA): TGTGCCTGGAATCAGGGCAACCCCTCCTACAATGAGCAGTTCTTC. Its protein product is CAWNQGNPSYNEQFF. Full variable domain (rest looked up from reference TRBV30 and TRBJ2-1): SQTIHQWPATLVQPVGSPLSLECTVEGTSNPNLYWYRQAAGRGLQLLFYSVGIGQISSEVPQNLSASRPQDRQFILSSKKLLLSDSGFYLCAWNQGNPSYNEQFFGPGTRLTVL.

This chain joins TRBV6-2 or TRBV6-3 and TRBJ2-7, with D possibly matching TRBD1 (6 bases). The CDR3 contains 11 residues. CDR1 MNHEY and CDR2 SVGEGT come from the germline V gene. V lost 8 bases and J lost 7, with 12 bases in between. In nucleotides, the CDR3 is TGTGCCAGCCAGTGGACAGAGGAGCAGTACTTC. Translating it yields CASQWTEEQYF.

The chain uses TRBV3-1 and TRBJ2-7; possible D gene TRBD1, 6 bases. The CDR3 extends over 14 amino acids. V lost 5 bases and J 4 bases, leaving 15 bases between the germline ends. CDR1 is LGHDT and CDR2 is YNNKEL in the germline V gene (reference sequence). The CDR3 DNA follows: TGTGCCAGCAGCTTTGCCGGGACACAGTACGAGCAGTACTTC. It is translated as CASSFAGTQYEQYF.

The chain couples TRBV12-3 or TRBV12-4 to TRBJ1-1; possible D gene TRBD1, 5 bases. The CDR3 covers 14 residues. Deletions cut 7 bases from V and 0 bases from J, with 12 bases between. The CDR3 DNA follows: TGTGCCAGCAAAGGGACGGTTATGAACACTGAAGCTTTCTTT. It yields the protein CASKGTVMNTEAFF.

The chain recombines TRBV11-3 with TRBJ1-1, with D maybe TRBD1 (6 bases). The CDR3 is made up of 16 amino acids. Trimming took off 1 base at V and 5 bases at J, with 17 bases between the two ends. Per the germline V gene, CDR1 is SGHNT and CDR2 is YENEEA. The CDR3 sequence: CASSLGPRGGPTEAFF. The DNA of the CDR3 is TGTGCCAGCAGCTTAGGGCCCCGTGGGGGGCCGACTGAAGCTTTCTTT.

This chain links TRBV6-6 with TRBJ2-2; 14 bases are shared with TRBD2. This CDR3 region has 18 residues. Germline V gene lookup returns CDR1 MNHNY and CDR2 SVGAGI (reference sequence). V trimming: 6 bases; J trimming: 1 base; junction bases outside the gene matches: 7. The CDR3 sequence is CASSFTGTSGGNTGELFF. CDR3 coding DNA: TGTGCCAGCAGCTTCACCGGGACTAGCGGGGGGAACACCGGGGAGCTGTTTTTT.

This clonotype was seen a single time. V is TRBV20-1 and J is TRBJ2-5; 7 positions match TRBD2. The CDR3 covers 13 residues. Trimming removed 4 bases from V and 5 bases from J; junction bases left unmatched: 7. Germline assignment: CDR1 DFQATT and CDR2 SNEGSKA (reference sequence). The DNA of the CDR3 is TGCAGTGCTATTTCGGGGGGAAGGGAGACCCAGTACTTC. Its translation: CSAISGGRETQYF.

The table lists this clonotype with a few counts. The genes are TRBV27 and TRBJ1-5; D gene ambiguous. Per the germline V gene, CDR1 is MNHEY and CDR2 is SMNVEV (reference sequence). The CDR3 runs 15 residues. V gave up 6 bases and J gave up 2 bases, with 14 bases separating them. The CDR3 DNA follows: TGTGCCAGCAGAGGCCTAGGTTCCGGCAATCAGCCCCAGCATTTT. It codes for CASRGLGSGNQPQHF.

This clonotype has more than one count but fewer than ten. The rearrangement links TRBV19 to TRBJ1-4, with no clear D. The V and J ends lost 5 bases and 3 bases respectively, with 13 bases between them. The CDR3 loop spans 15 amino acids. Germline assignment: CDR1 LNHDA and CDR2 SQIVND (reference sequence). CDR3 DNA: TGTGCCAGTAGTGTTAGGACGTCAGCTAATGAAAAACTGTTTTTT. Translating it yields CASSVRTSANEKLFF.

There are a few counts of this clonotype. The V call is TRBV30, the J call TRBJ1-1; tentative D call: TRBD1 (6 bases). This CDR3 spans 16 amino acids. Germline V gene sequence: CDR1 GTSNPN, CDR2 SVGIG (reference sequence). Trimming took off 3 bases at V and 2 bases at J, with 19 bases between the two ends. In DNA, the CDR3 is TGTGCCTGGAGGAGACGAGGGACATCACCAAACACTGAAGCTTTCTTT. Encoded protein: CAWRRRGTSPNTEAFF. The whole variable domain, remainder taken from reference TRBV30 and TRBJ1-1, is SQTIHQWPATLVQPVGSPLSLECTVEGTSNPNLYWYRQAAGRGLQLLFYSVGIGQISSEVPQNLSASRPQDRQFILSSKKLLLSDSGFYLCAWRRRGTSPNTEAFFGQGTRLTVV.

CDR3 amino acids: CASSFLTGADWGYTF. In nucleotides, the CDR3 is TGCGCCAGCAGCTTTTTAACAGGGGCTGATTGGGGCTACACCTTC. The chain employs TRBV5-1 and TRBJ1-2, with 7 positions matching TRBD1. The CDR3 runs 15 residues. Per germline, CDR1 SGHRS and CDR2 YFSETQ. J was trimmed by 8 bases and V by 2 bases; bases with no gene match: 12. The full variable domain, with the rest looked up from reference TRBV5-1 and TRBJ1-2, is KAGVTQTPRYLIKTRGQQVTLSCSPISGHRSVSWYQQTPGQGLQFLFEYFSETQRNKGNFPGRFSGRQFSNSRSEMNVSTLELGDSALYLCASSFLTGADWGYTFGSGTRLTVV.

This clonotype was picked up a small number of times. The chain employs TRBV11-2 and TRBJ1-1; no definite D call. The CDR3 covers 13 residues. Trimming stripped 1 base from V and 5 bases from J, with 8 bases between. Germline lookup yields CDR1 SGHAT and CDR2 FQNNGV. The CDR3 loop is CASSLGGKTEAFF. The CDR3, as DNA: TGTGCCAGCAGCTTAGGAGGGAAAACTGAAGCTTTCTTT.

V gene TRBV29-1 combines with J gene TRBJ1-5; the match to TRBD1 covers 9 bases. V lost 6 bases, J lost 1 base, and 7 bases stayed unmatched. The CDR3 has 15 amino acids. Germline V lookup: CDR1 SQVTM, CDR2 ANQGSEA. CDR3 in DNA: TGCAGCGTCATCCTGACAGGGGGAAGCAATCAGCCCCAGCATTTT. It specifies CSVILTGGSNQPQHF.

This clonotype has at least ten counts. The J gene is TRBJ1-2, the V gene TRBV5-1; D might be TRBD1 (5 bases). Germline lookup yields CDR1 SGHRS and CDR2 YFSETQ. The CDR3 has 14 amino acids. Trimming left V 5 bases short and J 7 bases short, with 18 bases between. CDR3 DNA: TGCGCCAGCAGAGAGGGTAGGGGAGTCTCTGGCTACACCTTC. It translates to CASREGRGVSGYTF.

The chain recombines TRBV7-2 with TRBJ1-1; no clear D gene. V was cut by 3 bases and J by 3 bases, with 11 bases left in between. This CDR3 spans 14 amino acids. Per germline, CDR1 SGHTA and CDR2 FQGNSA. The CDR3 DNA follows: TGTGCCAGCAGCTTTTGGGGAGGAGACACTGAAGCTTTCTTT. This sequence encodes CASSFWGGDTEAFF.

The chain uses TRBV15 and TRBJ2-7; 7 bases align to TRBD1. In germline, CDR1 is LNHNV, CDR2 YYDKDF (reference sequence). CDR3 length: 14 amino acids. Losses at the gene ends were 3 bases for V and 2 bases for J; bases not matched to a gene: 4. CDR3 sequence reads: CATSRGDSTYEQYF. The CDR3 nucleotides are TGTGCCACCAGCAGGGGGGACAGCACCTACGAGCAGTACTTC.

This clonotype was seen a few times. This chain connects TRBV7-9 to TRBJ2-5; D gene uncertain. The CDR3 loop spans 13 amino acids. The germline CDR1 and CDR2 sequences are SEHNR and FQNEAQ (reference sequence). Trimming shortened V by 5 bases and J by 5 bases, and 12 bases separated the two germline ends. The DNA of the CDR3 is TGTGCCAGCAGCCCAGGAACCTGGGAGACCCAGTACTTC. Translating it yields CASSPGTWETQYF.

The chain uses TRBV4-3 and TRBJ2-4; no clear D. This CDR3 region has 12 residues. Trimming took off 0 bases at V and 9 bases at J, with 6 bases between the two ends. The germline V gene encodes CDR1 LGHNA and CDR2 YSLEER. CDR3 amino acids: CASSQDSSIQYF. The DNA for the CDR3 is TGCGCCAGCAGCCAAGATTCCAGCATTCAGTACTTC.

This clonotype was observed a few times. This chain uses TRBV20-1 with TRBJ2-4, with D uncertain. The germline CDR1 and CDR2 sequences are DFQATT and SNEGSKA (reference sequence). The CDR3 consists of 13 residues. With 1 base removed from V and 1 base from J, the gap between germline ends came to 5 bases. The DNA for the CDR3 is TGCAGTGCTAGAGTTTTGGCCAAAAACATTCAGTACTTC. The encoded protein is CSARVLAKNIQYF.

This rearrangement joins TRBV20-1 to TRBJ2-5; D ambiguous. This CDR3 spans 11 amino acids. V shed 6 bases and J shed 2 bases, with 7 bases lying between them. Germline CDR1 DFQATT, CDR2 SNEGSKA (reference sequence). As DNA, the CDR3 is TGCAGTGCGAAGGGTCAAGAGACCCAGTACTTC. It codes for CSAKGQETQYF.

A few counts support this clonotype. The CDR3 does not close with the conserved phenylalanine or tryptophan, likely indicating a read error. It is unclear where the CDR3 begins or ends on the DNA, so no DNA is shown, and the CDR3 is as TCRdb lists it. The genes are TRBV29-1 and TRBJ2-1; the table calls TRBD2, which could not be checked here. From its first to its last residue, the CDR3 has 11 amino acids. Germline V gene data show CDR1 as SQVTM and CDR2 as ANQGSEA. Here the CDR3 reads CSVETGGPNTL.

The chain links TRBV29-1 to TRBJ2-3, with 7 bases fitting TRBD1. This CDR3 has 14 amino acids. Unmatched junction bases numbered 8, after V lost 6 bases and J lost 2 bases. CDR1 is SQVTM, CDR2 ANQGSEA, per germline. CDR3 sequence (DNA): TGCAGCGTGAAAGGACAGGCAAACACAGATACGCAGTATTTT. Its protein product is CSVKGQANTDTQYF.

The chain carries TRBV12-3 or TRBV12-4 and TRBJ2-1; 7 bases are shared with TRBD1. This CDR3 comprises 15 residues. Germline trimming cut 4 bases from V and 1 base from J; bases unmatched to any gene: 4. The DNA for the CDR3 is TGTGCCAGCAGTTGGGAGACAGGGTCCTACAATGAGCAGTTCTTC. Translation gives CASSWETGSYNEQFF.

The chain combines TRBV5-1 with TRBJ1-5, with D unresolved. Germline lookup yields CDR1 SGHRS and CDR2 YFSETQ. Trimming removed 1 base at V and 3 bases at J, with 11 bases between. The CDR3 runs to 15 residues. CDR3 protein: CASSLKGGDNQPQHF. The CDR3 DNA reads TGCGCCAGCAGCTTGAAGGGAGGAGACAATCAGCCCCAGCATTTT.

The chain uses TRBV20-1 and TRBJ2-7; 8 nucleotides align to TRBD1. Germline CDR1 DFQATT, CDR2 SNEGSKA (reference sequence). The V and J ends lost 1 base and 4 bases, in that order; junction bases with no gene match: 3. The CDR3 consists of 13 residues. The CDR3 loop is CSARGTGHYEQYF. The CDR3 coding sequence is TGCAGTGCTAGAGGGACAGGGCATTACGAGCAGTACTTC.

This clonotype has a handful of counts. The rearrangement links TRBV9 to TRBJ1-1; D ambiguous. V dropped 0 bases and J dropped 0 bases, with 9 bases sitting between them. The germline CDR1 and CDR2 sequences are SGDLS and YYNGEE. This CDR3 has 15 residues. The CDR3 region is CASSVATGMNTEAFF. DNA for the CDR3: TGTGCCAGCAGCGTAGCTACCGGAATGAACACTGAAGCTTTCTTT.

The V and J genes are TRBV29-1 and TRBJ1-2; D is possibly TRBD1 (5 bases). Trimming left V 3 bases short and J 0 bases short, with 8 bases between. The germline gives CDR1 SQVTM, CDR2 ANQGSEA. This CDR3 has 13 amino acids. The CDR3 coding sequence is TGCAGCGTTGACAGGGCCACTAACTATGGCTACACCTTC. This sequence encodes CSVDRATNYGYTF.

This clonotype was picked up a small number of times. The V call is TRBV4-1, the J call TRBJ1-1; 8 positions match TRBD1. CDR3 size: 16 residues. From germline, CDR1 is MGHRA and CDR2 YSYEKL. Trimming removed 4 bases from V and 11 bases from J; junction bases left unmatched: 18. CDR3 region: CASSPKTGTGLSNAFF. CDR3 coding DNA: TGCGCCAGCAGCCCCAAAACCGGGACAGGACTCTCGAATGCTTTCTTT.

Comment on this clonotype: A much larger clone differs by one base, so this may be a read error. The V call is TRBV7-9, the J call TRBJ2-3; TRBD2 matches at 10 bases. The CDR3 contains 15 residues. Germline CDR1 and CDR2: SEHNR and FQNEAQ (reference sequence). Trimming took 5 bases from V and 2 from J; bases not matched to a gene: 4. This CDR3 is CASSPGTSVTDTQYF. The CDR3 coding sequence is TGTGCCAGCAGCCCCGGGACTAGCGTCACAGATACGCAGTATTTT.

The chain uses TRBV4-1 and TRBJ1-1; maybe TRBD1 (5 bases). Germline V gives CDR1 MGHRA, CDR2 YSYEKL. The CDR3 has 14 amino acids. The V and J ends lost 0 bases and 11 bases respectively, with 16 bases between them. Written as DNA, the CDR3 is TGCGCCAGCAGCCAAGATCAAAGGGGAGGAAAGGCTTTCTTT. The encoded protein is CASSQDQRGGKAFF.

The J gene is TRBJ2-7, the V gene TRBV6-5; D might be TRBD1 (5 bases). The CDR3 loop spans 14 amino acids. V lost 0 bases, J lost 2 bases, and 8 bases lay in between. Germline CDR1 reads MNHEY; CDR2 reads SVGAGI. CDR3 nucleotide sequence: TGTGCCAGCAGTTACTCCACAGGAACCTACGAGCAGTACTTC. Translation gives CASSYSTGTYEQYF.